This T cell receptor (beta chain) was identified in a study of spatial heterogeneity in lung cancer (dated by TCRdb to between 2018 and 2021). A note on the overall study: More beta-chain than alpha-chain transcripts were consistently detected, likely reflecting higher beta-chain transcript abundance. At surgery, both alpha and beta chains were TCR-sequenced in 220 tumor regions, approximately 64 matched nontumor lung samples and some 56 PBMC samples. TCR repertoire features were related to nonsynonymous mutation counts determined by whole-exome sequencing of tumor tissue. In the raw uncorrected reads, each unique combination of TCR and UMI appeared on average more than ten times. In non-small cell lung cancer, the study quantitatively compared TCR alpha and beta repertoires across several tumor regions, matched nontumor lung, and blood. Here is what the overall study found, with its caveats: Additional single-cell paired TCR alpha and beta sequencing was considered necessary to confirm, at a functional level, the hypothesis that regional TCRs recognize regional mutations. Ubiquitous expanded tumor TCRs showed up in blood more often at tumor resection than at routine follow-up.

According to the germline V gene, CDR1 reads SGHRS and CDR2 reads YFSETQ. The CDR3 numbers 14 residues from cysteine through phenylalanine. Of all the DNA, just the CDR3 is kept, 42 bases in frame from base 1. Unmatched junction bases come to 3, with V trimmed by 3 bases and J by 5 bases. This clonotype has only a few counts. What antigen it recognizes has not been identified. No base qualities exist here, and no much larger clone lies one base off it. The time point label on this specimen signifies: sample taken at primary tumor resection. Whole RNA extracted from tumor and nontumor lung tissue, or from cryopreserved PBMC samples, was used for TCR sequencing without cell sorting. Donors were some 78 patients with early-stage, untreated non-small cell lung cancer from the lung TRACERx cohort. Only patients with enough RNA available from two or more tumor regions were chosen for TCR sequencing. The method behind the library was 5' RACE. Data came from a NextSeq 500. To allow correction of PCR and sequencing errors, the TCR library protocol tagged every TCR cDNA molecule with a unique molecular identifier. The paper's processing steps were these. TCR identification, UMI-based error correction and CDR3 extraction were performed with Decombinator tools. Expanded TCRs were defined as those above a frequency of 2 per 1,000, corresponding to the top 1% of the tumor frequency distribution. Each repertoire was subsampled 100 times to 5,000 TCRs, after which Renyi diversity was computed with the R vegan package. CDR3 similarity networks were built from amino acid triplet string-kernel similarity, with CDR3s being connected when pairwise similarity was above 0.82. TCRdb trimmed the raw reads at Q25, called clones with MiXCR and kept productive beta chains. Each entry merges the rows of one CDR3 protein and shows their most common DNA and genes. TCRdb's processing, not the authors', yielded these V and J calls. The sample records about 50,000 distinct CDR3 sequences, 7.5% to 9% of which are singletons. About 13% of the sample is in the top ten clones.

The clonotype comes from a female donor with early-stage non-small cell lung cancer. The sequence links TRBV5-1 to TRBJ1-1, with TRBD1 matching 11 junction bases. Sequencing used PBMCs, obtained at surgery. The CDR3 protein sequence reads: CASSSGQGATEAFF. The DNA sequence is TGCGCCAGCAGCTCCGGACAGGGGGCGACTGAAGCTTTCTTT.